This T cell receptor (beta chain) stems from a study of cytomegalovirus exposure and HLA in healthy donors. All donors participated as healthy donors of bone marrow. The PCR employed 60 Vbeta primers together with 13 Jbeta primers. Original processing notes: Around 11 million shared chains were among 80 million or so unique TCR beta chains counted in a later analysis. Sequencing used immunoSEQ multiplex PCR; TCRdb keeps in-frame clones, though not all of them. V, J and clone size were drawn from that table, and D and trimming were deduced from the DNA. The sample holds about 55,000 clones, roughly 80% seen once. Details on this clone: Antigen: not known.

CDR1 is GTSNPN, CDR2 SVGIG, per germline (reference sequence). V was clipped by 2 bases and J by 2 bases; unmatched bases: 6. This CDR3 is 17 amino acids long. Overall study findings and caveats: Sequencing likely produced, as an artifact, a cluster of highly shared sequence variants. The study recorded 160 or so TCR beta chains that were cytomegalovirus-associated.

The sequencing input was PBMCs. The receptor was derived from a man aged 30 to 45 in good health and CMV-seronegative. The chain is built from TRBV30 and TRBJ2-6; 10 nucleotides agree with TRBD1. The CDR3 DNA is TGTGCCTGGAGTACGGGACAGGGGAGGACTGGGGCCAACGTCCTGACTTTC. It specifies CAWSTGQGRTGANVLTF.